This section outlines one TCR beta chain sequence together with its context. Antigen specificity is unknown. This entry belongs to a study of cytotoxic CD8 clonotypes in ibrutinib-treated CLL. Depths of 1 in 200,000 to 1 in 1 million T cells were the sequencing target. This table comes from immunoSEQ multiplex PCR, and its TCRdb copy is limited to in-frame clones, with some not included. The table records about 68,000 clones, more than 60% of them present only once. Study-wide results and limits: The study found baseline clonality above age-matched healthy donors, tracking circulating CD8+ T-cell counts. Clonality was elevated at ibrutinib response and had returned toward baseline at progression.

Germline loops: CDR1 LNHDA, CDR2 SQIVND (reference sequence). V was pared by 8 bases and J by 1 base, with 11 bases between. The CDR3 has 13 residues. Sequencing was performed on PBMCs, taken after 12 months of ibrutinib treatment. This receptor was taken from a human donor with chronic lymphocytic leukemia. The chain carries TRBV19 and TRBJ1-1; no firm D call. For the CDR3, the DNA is TGTGCCAGTCAGTCGAACCCGAACACTGAAGCTTTCTTT. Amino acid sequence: CASQSNPNTEAFF.